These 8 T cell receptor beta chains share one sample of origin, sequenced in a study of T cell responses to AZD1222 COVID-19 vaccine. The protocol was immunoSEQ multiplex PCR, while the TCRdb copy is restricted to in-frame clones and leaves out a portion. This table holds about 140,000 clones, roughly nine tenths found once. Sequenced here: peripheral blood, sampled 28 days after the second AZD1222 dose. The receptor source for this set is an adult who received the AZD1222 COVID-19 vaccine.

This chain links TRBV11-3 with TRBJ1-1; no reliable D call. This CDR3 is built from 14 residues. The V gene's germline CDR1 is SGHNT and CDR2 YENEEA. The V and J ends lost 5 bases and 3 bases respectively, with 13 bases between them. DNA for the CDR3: TGTGCCAGCAGCCTTGCGGCGAGGGACACTGAAGCTTTCTTT. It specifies CASSLAARDTEAFF. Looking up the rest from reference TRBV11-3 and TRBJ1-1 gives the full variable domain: EAGVVQSPRYKIIEKKQPVAFWCNPISGHNTLYWYLQNLGQGPELLIRYENEEAVDDSQLPKDRFSAERLKGVDSTLKIQPAELGDSAVYLCASSLAARDTEAFFGQGTRLTVV.

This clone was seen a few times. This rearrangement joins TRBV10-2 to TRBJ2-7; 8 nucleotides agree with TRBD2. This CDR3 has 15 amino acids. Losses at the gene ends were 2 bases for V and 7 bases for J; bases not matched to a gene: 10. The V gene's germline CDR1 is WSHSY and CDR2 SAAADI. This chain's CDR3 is CASSERSGRSSEQYF. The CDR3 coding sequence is TGCGCCAGCAGTGAGAGGAGCGGGAGAAGTTCAGAGCAGTACTTC.

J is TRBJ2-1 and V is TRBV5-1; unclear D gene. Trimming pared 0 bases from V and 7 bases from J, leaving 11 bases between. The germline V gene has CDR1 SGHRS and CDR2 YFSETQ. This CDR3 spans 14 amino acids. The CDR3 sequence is CASSLGMKGNEQFF. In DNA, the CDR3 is TGCGCCAGCAGCTTGGGAATGAAGGGTAATGAGCAGTTCTTC.

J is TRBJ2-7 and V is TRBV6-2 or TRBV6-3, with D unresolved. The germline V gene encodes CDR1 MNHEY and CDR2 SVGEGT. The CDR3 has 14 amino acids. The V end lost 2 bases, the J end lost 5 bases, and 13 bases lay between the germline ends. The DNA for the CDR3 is TGTGCCAGCAGTTACGATTCCCTTACCCACGAGCAGTACTTC. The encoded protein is CASSYDSLTHEQYF.

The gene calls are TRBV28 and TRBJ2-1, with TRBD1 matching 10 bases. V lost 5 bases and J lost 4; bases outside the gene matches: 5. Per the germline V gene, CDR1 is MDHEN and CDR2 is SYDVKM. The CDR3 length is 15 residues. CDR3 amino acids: CASSRQGARYNEQFF. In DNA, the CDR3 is TGTGCCAGCAGTAGACAGGGGGCGCGGTACAATGAGCAGTTCTTC.

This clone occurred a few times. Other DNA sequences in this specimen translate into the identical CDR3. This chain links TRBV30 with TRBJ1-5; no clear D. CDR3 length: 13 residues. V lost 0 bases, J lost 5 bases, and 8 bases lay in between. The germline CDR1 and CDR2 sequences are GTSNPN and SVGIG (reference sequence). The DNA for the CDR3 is TGTGCCTGGAGTGTTCGGCATGATCAGCCCCAGCATTTT. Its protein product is CAWSVRHDQPQHF.

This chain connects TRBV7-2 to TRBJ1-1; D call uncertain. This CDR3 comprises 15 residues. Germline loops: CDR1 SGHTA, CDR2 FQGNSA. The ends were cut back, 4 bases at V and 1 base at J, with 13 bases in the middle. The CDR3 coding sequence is TGTGCCAGCAGCTCGAACCGGCTAAGGAACACTGAAGCTTTCTTT. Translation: CASSSNRLRNTEAFF.

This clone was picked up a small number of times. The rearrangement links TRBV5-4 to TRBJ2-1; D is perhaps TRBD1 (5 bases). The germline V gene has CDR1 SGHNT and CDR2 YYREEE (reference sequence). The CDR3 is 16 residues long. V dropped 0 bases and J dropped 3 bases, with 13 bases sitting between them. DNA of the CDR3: TGTGCCAGCAGCTTGGGAGACAGAGGAAGCTACAATGAGCAGTTCTTC. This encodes CASSLGDRGSYNEQFF.